The clone carrying this T cell receptor beta chain was counted a single time. Its specificity is not known. This sequence may be a read error, since a much larger clone differs from it by one base. As processed by the authors: Built for papillary thyroid cancer, a distant-metastasis classifier drew on CDR3 differences across clinicopathological groups. TCRdb re-analyzed the PCR reads through MiXCR. These V and J calls originate from TCRdb's pipeline instead of the authors' own analysis. The table includes more than 90,000 clones, approximately 11% detected once. Thyroid surgery was preceded by no treatment in any patient. These data come from a study of metastatic and nonmetastatic thyroid tumors. As for the study in general: For malignant and benign thyroid patients, tumor or nodule tissue and blood were the sources whose repertoires were compared.

The V gene's germline CDR1 is SGHDN and CDR2 FVKESK. The CDR3 has 13 amino acids. Trimming took 0 bases from V and 3 from J, leaving 5 bases between them. Findings of the study overall: Reported TCR beta diversity, measured in blood and tumor, was significantly higher for malignant thyroid tumors than for benign nodules.

The sequenced material came from blood. This TCR came from a female donor with papillary thyroid cancer or a benign thyroid nodule (not recorded which). Some clones in this sample may be carry-over from other donors' samples. The genes are TRBV14 and TRBJ1-1, with D unresolved. CDR3 nucleotide sequence: TGTGCCAGCAGCCAAGATACTTACACTGAAGCTTTCTTT. It encodes CASSQDTYTEAFF.